This TCR beta chain was recorded in a study of response to subunit inactivated influenza vaccine. Study-wide points: The authors suggested that every seasonal influenza vaccination recruits few new T cells.

As for this clonotype: The antigen is not known.

TCRdb independently ran MiXCR on the RT-PCR reads; one entry per CDR3 protein. Among about 780,000 distinct CDR3 sequences listed, around 18% were seen once. Germline CDR1 MDHEN, CDR2 SYDVKM. Trimming removed 2 bases from V and 3 bases from J; junction bases left unmatched: 7. This CDR3 is 16 amino acids long. This chain uses TRBV28 with TRBJ2-7, with 10 bases fitting TRBD2. This specimen consisted of PBMCs from blood, obtained 5 to 6 days after vaccination. This TCR was recovered from a man aged 50-59 years who received an inactivated influenza vaccine. The CDR3 loop is CASSLEIASGGYEQYF. CDR3 nucleotide sequence: TGTGCCAGCAGTTTAGAGATCGCTAGCGGGGGCTACGAGCAGTACTTC.